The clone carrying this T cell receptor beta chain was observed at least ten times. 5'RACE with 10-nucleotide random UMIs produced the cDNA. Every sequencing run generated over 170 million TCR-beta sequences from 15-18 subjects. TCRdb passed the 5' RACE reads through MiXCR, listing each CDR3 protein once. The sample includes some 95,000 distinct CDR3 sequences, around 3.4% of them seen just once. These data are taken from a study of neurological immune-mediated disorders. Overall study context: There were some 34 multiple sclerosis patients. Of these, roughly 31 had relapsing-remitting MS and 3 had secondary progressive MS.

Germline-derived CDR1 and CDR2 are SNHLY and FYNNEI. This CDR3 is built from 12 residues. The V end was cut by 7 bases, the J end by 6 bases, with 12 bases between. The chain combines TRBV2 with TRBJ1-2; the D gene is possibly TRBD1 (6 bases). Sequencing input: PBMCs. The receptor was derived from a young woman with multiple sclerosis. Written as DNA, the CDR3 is TGTGCCAGCAACATCAACAGGGATGGCTACACCTTC. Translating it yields CASNINRDGYTF.